The T cell receptor beta chain described here comes from a study of blood T cell repertoires in COVID-19. Overall study context: The study drew acute and convalescent COVID-19 samples from the United States, Italy and Spain.

As originally analysed: Cell counts per sample came from amplifying reference gene primers. Here immunoSEQ multiplex PCR was the method, and the copy in TCRdb shows in-frame clones only, minus some. V, J and clone size reflect that table, while D and trimming were determined from the DNA. The table lists 120,000 to 150,000 clones, about 90% of them singletons. Trimming cost V 5 bases and J 7 bases, with 12 bases left between them. CDR3 size: 12 residues. Germline V gene lookup returns CDR1 MNHEY and CDR2 SVGAGI. The study assigned cohorts using participant-reported clinical history. No more than 2 weeks before study entry, exposed participants had met a case of COVID-19.

The clonotype was recovered from a woman aged 40-49 years who had been exposed to COVID-19. Input material: PBMCs or T cells enriched from blood (not recorded which). The chain recombines TRBV6-5 with TRBJ2-7; D is perhaps TRBD1 (6 bases). CDR3 amino acids: CASSTGSPEQYF. The CDR3 DNA sequence: TGTGCCAGCAGTACAGGGTCGCCTGAGCAGTACTTC.